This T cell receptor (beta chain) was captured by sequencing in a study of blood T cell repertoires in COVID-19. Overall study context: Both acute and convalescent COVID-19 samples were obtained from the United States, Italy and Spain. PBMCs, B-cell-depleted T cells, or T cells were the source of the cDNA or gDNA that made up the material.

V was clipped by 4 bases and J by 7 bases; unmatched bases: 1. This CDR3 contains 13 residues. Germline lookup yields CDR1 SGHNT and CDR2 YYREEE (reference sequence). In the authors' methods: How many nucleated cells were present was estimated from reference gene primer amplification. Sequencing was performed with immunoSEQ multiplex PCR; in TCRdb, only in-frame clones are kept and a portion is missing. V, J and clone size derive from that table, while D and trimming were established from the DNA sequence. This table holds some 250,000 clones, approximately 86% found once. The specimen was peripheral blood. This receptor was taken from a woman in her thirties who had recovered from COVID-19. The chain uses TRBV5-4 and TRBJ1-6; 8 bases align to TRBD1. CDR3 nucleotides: TGTGCCAGCAGCGGACAGGGAAATTCACCCCTCCACTTT. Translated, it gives CASSGQGNSPLHF.